The present T cell receptor beta chain was sequenced within a study of Graves' ophthalmopathy and Graves' hyperthyroidism. Study-level findings and limits: The model's ophthalmopathy progression predictions had roughly 65% sensitivity and less than 85% specificity. Most thyroid clonotypes expanded beyond 0.001 frequency were also found in blood.

Germline V gene data show CDR1 as SNHLY and CDR2 as FYNNEI. V lost 5 bases and J lost 0, with 16 bases in between. This CDR3 is built from 16 residues. As the template, RNA transcripts were used to amplify TCR beta CDR3 regions. RT-PCR with HTBI primers came first, then second-round multiplex PCR. MiXCR was run by TCRdb on the multiplex PCR reads, yielding one entry per CDR3 protein. Among 350,000 to 450,000 distinct CDR3 sequences listed, 21% were seen once. This clonotype was detected ten times or more. Its target is not known. The diagnostic workup employed clinical symptoms, serum thyroxine, TRAb, thyroid ultrasound and orbital computed tomography. PBMCs were isolated by Ficoll-Paque density gradient centrifugation, using approximately 10 ml of fresh peripheral blood as the starting material.

The sequenced sample was peripheral blood. The TCR originated in a woman aged 18-29 years with stable Graves' hyperthyroidism. V and J are TRBV2 and TRBJ1-1, with a tentative D call TRBD1 (6 bases). Here the CDR3 DNA reads TGTGCCAGCAGTAGGGAGGGGGGGATCATGAACACTGAAGCTTTCTTT. Its protein product is CASSREGGIMNTEAFF.